This TCR beta chain was observed in a study of post-analysis software for immune sequencing data. General study results and limits: Patients carried 4 or 5 TRBV segments more frequently than controls did, and TRBV5-6, TRBV5-1 and TRBV20-1 were among them.

Looked up from germline, CDR1 is DFQATT and CDR2 is SNEGSKA (reference sequence). This CDR3 is built from 14 residues. Remarks on this clonotype: Antigen: not known.

Included in the TCR beta cDNA libraries were unique molecular identifiers. Researchers reported approximately 500,000 cDNA molecules coming from 1 to 10 million T cells. One entry per CDR3 protein results from TCRdb running MiXCR on the PCR reads. The table lists about 770,000 distinct CDR3 sequences, roughly 46% of them singletons. The chain uses TRBV20-1 and TRBJ2-7, with 8 bases fitting TRBD2. The J call is in doubt because the DNA end fits TRBJ2-5 better. The material sequenced was blood. The source is a girl aged 10 to 17 with multiple sclerosis. The CDR3 DNA follows: TGCAGTGCCCGGGGGGGGCTAGCGAAAGAGACCCAGTACTTC. Translated, it gives CSARGGLAKETQYF.